This T cell receptor beta chain derives from a study of Graves' ophthalmopathy and Graves' hyperthyroidism. V shed 2 bases and J shed 5 bases, with 12 bases lying between them. The CDR3 extends over 13 amino acids. Germline loops: CDR1 SQVTM, CDR2 ANQGSEA. Study results and caveats: Blood shared most expanded thyroid clonotypes above 0.001 frequency.

This clonotype was seen ten or more times. Its specificity is unknown. Transcripts of RNA were the source for amplifying TCR beta CDR3 regions. Investigators did first-round RT-PCR with HTBI primers, then second-round multiplex PCR. One entry per CDR3 protein results from TCRdb running MiXCR on the multiplex PCR reads. The sample records some 160,000 distinct CDR3 sequences, roughly 36% being singletons. Disease in donors with ophthalmopathy had moderate-to-severe activity, CAS ≥3, NOSPECS ≥4 and under 3 months' duration. This receptor was taken from a man younger than 45 with Graves' ophthalmopathy. This chain uses TRBV29-1 with TRBJ2-5, with D perhaps assigned TRBD1 or TRBD2 (5 bases each). The sample consisted of peripheral blood. The CDR3 here is CSVERRGAETQYF. In DNA form, the CDR3 reads TGCAGCGTTGAACGGAGAGGGGCCGAGACCCAGTACTTC.